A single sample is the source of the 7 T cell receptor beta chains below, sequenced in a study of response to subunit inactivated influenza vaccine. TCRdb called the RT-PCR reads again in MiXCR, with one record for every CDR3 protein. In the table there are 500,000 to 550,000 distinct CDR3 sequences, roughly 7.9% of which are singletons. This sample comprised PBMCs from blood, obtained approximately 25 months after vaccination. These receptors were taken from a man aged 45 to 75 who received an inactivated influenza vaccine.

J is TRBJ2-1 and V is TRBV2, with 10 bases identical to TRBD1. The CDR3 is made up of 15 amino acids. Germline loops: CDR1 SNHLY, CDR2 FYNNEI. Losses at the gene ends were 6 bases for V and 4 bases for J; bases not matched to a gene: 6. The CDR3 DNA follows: TGTGCCAGCAGCCCGGACAGGGGGGAATACAATGAGCAGTTCTTC. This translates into CASSPDRGEYNEQFF. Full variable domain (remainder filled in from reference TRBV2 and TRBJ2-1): EPEVTQTPSHQVTQMGQEVILRCVPISNHLYFYWYRQILGQKVEFLVSFYNNEISEKSEIFDDQFSVERPDGSNFTLKIRSTKLEDSAMYFCASSPDRGEYNEQFFGPGTRLTVL.

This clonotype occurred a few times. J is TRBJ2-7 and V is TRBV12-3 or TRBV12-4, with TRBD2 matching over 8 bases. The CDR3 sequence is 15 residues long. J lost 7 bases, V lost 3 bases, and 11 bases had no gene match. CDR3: CASSLDGRAGGEQYF. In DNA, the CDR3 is TGTGCCAGCAGTTTGGACGGGAGGGCCGGAGGGGAGCAGTACTTC.

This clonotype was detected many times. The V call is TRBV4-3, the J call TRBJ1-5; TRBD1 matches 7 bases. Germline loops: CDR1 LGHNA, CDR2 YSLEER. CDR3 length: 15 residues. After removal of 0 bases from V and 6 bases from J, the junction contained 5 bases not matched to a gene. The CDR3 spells CASSQDGGGTQPQHF. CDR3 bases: TGCGCCAGCAGCCAAGATGGAGGGGGCACTCAGCCCCAGCATTTT.

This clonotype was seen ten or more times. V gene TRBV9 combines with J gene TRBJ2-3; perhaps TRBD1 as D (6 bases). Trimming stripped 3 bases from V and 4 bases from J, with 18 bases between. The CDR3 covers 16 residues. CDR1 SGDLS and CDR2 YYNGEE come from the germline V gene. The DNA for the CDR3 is TGTGCCAGCAGCGACTCGGGACATTCGGGCGCAGATACGCAGTATTTT. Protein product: CASSDSGHSGADTQYF.

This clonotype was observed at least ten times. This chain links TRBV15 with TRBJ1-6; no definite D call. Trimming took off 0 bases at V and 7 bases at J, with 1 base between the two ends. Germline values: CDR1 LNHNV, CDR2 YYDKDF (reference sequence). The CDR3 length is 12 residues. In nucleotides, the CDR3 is TGTGCCACCAGCAGAGAGAATTCACCCCTCCACTTT. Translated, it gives CATSRENSPLHF.

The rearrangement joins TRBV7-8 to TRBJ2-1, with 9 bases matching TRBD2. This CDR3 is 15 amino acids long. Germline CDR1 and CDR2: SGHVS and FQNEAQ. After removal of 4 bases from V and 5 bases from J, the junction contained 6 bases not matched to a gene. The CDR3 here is CASSSLAGSDNEQFF. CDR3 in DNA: TGTGCCAGCAGCTCCCTAGCGGGATCCGACAATGAGCAGTTCTTC.

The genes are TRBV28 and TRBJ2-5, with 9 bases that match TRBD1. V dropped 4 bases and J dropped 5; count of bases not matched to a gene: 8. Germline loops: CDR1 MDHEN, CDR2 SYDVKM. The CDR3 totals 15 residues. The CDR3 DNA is TGTGCCAGCAGTTCACCCGGACAGGGGCGCGAGACCCAGTACTTC. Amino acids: CASSSPGQGRETQYF.